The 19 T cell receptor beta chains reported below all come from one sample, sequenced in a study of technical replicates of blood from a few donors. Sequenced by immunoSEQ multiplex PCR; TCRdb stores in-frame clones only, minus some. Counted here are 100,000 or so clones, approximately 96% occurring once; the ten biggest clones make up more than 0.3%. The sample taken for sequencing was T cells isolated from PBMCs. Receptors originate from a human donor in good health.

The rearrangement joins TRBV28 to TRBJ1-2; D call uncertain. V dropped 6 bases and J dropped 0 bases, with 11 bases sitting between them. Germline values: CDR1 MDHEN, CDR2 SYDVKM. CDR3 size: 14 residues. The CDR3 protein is CASRPNSPNYGYTF. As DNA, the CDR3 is TGTGCCAGCAGGCCGAATAGTCCTAACTATGGCTACACCTTC.

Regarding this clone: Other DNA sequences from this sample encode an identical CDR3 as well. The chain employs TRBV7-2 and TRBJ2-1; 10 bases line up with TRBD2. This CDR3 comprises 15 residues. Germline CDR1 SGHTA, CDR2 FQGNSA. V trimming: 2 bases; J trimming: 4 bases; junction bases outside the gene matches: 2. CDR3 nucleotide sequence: TGTGCCAGCAGCTTAACTAGCGGGGTTTACAATGAGCAGTTCTTC. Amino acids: CASSLTSGVYNEQFF.

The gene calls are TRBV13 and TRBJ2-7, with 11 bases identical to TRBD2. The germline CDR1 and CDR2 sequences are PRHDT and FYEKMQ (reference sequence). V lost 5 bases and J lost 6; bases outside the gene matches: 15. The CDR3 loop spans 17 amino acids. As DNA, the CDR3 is TGTGCCAGCAGCACACGACGTCGACTAGCGGGATCAAGCGAGCAGTACTTC. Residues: CASSTRRRLAGSSEQYF.

The CDR3, as DNA: TGTGCCACCAGCAGAGATTTGCTAGCGGGCTCCTACGAGCAGTACTTC. Protein product: CATSRDLLAGSYEQYF. The chain carries TRBV15 and TRBJ2-7; 8 bases are a match to TRBD2. Trimming at V came to 0 bases and at J to 0 bases, leaving 4 bases not matched to a gene. Germline V gene lookup returns CDR1 LNHNV and CDR2 YYDKDF (reference sequence). This CDR3 is 16 amino acids long.

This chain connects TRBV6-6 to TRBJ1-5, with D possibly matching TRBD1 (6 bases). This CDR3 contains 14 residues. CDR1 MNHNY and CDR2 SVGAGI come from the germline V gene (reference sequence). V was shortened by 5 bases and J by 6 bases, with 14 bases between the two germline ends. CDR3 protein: CASSTDSLPQPQHF. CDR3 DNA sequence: TGTGCCAGCAGTACGGACAGTTTACCTCAGCCCCAGCATTTT.

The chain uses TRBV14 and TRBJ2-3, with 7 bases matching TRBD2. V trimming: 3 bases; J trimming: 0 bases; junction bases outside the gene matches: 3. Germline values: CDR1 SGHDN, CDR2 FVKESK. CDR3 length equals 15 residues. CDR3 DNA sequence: TGTGCCAGCAGCCATATTAGCGGGAGCACAGATACGCAGTATTTT. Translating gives CASSHISGSTDTQYF.

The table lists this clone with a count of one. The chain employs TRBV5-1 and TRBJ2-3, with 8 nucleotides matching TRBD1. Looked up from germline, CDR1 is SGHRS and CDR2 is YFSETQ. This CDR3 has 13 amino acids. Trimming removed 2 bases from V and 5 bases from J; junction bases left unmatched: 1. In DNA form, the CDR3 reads TGCGCCAGCAGCTTAGACAGGGGAGATACGCAGTATTTT. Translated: CASSLDRGDTQYF.

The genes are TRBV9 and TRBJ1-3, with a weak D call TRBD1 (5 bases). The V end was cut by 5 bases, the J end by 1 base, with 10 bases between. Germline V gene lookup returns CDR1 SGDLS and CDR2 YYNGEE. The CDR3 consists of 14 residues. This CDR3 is CASSIQGSGNTIYF. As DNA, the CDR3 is TGTGCCAGCAGTATTCAGGGTTCTGGAAACACCATATATTTT.

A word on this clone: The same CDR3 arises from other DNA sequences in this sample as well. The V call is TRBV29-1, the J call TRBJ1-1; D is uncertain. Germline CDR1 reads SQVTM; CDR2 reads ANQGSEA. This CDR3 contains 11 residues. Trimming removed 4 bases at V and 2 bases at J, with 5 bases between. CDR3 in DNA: TGCAGCGTTGGGCCAAACACTGAAGCTTTCTTT. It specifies CSVGPNTEAFF.

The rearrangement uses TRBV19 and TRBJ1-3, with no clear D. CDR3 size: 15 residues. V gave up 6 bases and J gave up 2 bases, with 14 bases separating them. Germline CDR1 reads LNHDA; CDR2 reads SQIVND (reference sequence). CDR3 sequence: CASSSYYSTGNTIYF. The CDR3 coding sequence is TGTGCCAGTAGCTCCTATTACAGCACTGGAAACACCATATATTTT.

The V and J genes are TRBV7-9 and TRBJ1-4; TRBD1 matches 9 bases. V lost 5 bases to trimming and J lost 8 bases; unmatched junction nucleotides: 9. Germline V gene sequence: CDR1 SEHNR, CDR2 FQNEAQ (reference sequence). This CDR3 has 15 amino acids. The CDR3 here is CASSLGTGSREKLFF. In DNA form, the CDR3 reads TGTGCCAGCAGCCTAGGGACAGGGAGTAGAGAAAAACTGTTTTTT.

DNA for the CDR3: TGTGCCAGCAGTTTTGGACTAGCGGGAGGCTACGAGCAGTACTTC. This translates into CASSFGLAGGYEQYF. The chain couples TRBV28 to TRBJ2-7, with TRBD2 matching 14 bases. This CDR3 spans 15 amino acids. Germline-derived CDR1 and CDR2 are MDHEN and SYDVKM. V lost 3 bases, J lost 3 bases, and 1 base stayed unmatched.

Here the CDR3 reads CASSLAYGGSYNEQFF. The CDR3 nucleotides are TGCGCCAGCAGCTTGGCCTATGGGGGGTCCTACAATGAGCAGTTCTTC. The chain employs TRBV5-1 and TRBJ2-1, with a weak D call TRBD2 (6 bases). The germline CDR1 and CDR2 sequences are SGHRS and YFSETQ. This CDR3 has 16 residues. With 0 bases removed from V and 1 base from J, the gap between germline ends came to 11 bases.

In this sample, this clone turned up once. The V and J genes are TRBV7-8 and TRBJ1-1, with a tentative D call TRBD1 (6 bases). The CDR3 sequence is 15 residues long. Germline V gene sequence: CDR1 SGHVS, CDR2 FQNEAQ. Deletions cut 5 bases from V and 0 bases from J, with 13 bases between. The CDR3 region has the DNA TGTGCCAGCAGCCCAGGGGCGCTTATGAACACTGAAGCTTTCTTT. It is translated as CASSPGALMNTEAFF.

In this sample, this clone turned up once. The CDR3 protein is CASSVGAEPTNWGPYGYTF. The DNA of the CDR3 is TGTGCCAGCAGCGTAGGTGCCGAGCCTACTAATTGGGGCCCCTATGGCTACACCTTC. This chain uses TRBV9 with TRBJ1-2, with a tentative D call TRBD1 (5 bases). Looked up from germline, CDR1 is SGDLS and CDR2 is YYNGEE. V was clipped by 0 bases and J by 4 bases, with 25 bases between them. CDR3 length: 19 residues. The whole variable domain, filled in from reference TRBV9 and TRBJ1-2, reads DSGVTQTPKHLITATGQRVTLRCSPRSGDLSVYWYQQSLDQGLQFLIQYYNGEERAKGNILERFSAQQFPDLHSELNLSSLELGDSALYFCASSVGAEPTNWGPYGYTFGSGTRLTVV.

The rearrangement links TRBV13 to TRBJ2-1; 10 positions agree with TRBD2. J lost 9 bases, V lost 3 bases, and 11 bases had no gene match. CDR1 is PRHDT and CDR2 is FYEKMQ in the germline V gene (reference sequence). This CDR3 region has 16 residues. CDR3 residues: CASSFRSRASGSEQFF. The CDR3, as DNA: TGTGCCAGCAGCTTTAGGAGCAGGGCTAGCGGGAGTGAGCAGTTCTTC.

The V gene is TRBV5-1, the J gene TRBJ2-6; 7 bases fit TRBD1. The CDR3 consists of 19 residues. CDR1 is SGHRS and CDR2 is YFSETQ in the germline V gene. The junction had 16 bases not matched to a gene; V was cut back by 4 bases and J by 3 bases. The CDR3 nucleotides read TGCGCCAGCAGCAGAACTCCGGACAGGTTACCGAGTGGGGCCAACGTCCTGACTTTC. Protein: CASSRTPDRLPSGANVLTF.

The CDR3: CASRTGNTEAFF. The CDR3 DNA follows: TGTGCCAGCAGGACAGGAAACACTGAAGCTTTCTTT. This chain connects TRBV6-1 to TRBJ1-1; D possibly corresponds to TRBD1 (6 bases). Germline CDR1 is MNHNS and CDR2 is SASEGT. Trimming shortened V by 6 bases and J by 2 bases, and 7 bases separated the two germline ends. The CDR3 covers 12 residues.

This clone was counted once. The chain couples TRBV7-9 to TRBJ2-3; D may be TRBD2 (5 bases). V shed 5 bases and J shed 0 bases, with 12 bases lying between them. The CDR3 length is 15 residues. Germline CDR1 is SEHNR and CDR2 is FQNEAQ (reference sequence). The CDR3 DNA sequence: TGTGCCAGCAGCGAATTGGGGAGCAGCACAGATACGCAGTATTTT. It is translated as CASSELGSSTDTQYF. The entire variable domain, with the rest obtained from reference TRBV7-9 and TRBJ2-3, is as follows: DTGVSQNPRHKITKRGQNVTFRCDPISEHNRLYWYRQTLGQGPEFLTYFQNEAQLEKSRLLSDRFSAERPKGSFSTLEIQRTEQGDSAMYLCASSELGSSTDTQYFGPGTRLTVL.